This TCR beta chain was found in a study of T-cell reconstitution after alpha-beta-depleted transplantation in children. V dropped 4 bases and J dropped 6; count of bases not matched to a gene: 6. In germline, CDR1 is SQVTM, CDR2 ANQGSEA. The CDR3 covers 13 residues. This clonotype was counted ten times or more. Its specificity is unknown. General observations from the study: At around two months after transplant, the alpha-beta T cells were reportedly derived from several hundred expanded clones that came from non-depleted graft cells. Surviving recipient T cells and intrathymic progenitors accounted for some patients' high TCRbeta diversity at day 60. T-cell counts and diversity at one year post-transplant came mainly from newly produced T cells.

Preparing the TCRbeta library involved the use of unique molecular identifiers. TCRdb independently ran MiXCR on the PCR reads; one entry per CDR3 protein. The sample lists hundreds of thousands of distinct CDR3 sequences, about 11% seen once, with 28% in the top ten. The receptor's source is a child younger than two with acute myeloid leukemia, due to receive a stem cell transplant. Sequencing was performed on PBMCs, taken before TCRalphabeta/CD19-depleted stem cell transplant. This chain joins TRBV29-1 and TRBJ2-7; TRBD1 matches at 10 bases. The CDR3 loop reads CSVGGQGDFEQYF. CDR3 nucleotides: TGCAGCGTTGGTGGACAGGGGGACTTCGAGCAGTACTTC.